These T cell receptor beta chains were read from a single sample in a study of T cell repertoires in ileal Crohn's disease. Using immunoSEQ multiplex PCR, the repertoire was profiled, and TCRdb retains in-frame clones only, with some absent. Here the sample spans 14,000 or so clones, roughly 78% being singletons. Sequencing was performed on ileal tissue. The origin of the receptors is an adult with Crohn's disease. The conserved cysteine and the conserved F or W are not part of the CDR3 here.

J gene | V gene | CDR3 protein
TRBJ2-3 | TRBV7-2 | ASSGEGAPRQY
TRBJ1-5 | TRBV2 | ASRVFSNQPQH
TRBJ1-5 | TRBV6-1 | ASSERGRSNQPQH
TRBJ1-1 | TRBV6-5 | ASRGNTEAF
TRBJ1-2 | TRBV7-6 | ASSLEAGRGYT
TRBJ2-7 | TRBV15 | ATSRAGVSSYEQY
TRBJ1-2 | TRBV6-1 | ASSVGGTGYDGYT
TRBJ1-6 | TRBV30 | AWMGQPNSPLH
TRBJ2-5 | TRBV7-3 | ASSTRGGQTQY
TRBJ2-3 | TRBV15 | ATSTFWADTQY
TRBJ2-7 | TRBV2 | ASTADSYEQY
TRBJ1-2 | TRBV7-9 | ASSSGVRYNYGYT
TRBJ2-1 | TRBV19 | ASSTGTGGIDNEQF
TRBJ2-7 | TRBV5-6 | ASSFKRLYEQY
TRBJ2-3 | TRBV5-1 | ASSLGARPSGPSGTQY
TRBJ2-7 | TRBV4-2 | ASSQFRRVLYEQY
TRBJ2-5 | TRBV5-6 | ASSTRDRVIETQY
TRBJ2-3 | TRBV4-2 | ASSQDRRLSTDTQY
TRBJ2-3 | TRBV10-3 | AISGDTMSTSTDTQY
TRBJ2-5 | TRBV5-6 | ASSPGFSGGETQY
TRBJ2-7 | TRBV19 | ASSRTNAYEQY
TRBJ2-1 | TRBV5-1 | ASSPTRDRVHEQF
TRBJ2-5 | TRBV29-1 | SGGQGGRETQY
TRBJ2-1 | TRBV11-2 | ASSPPLAGDNEQF
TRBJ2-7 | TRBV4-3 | ASSPYRSYEQY
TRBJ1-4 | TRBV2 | ASIERAATRMFNEKLF
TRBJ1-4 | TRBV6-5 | ASSYSGTGVEKLF
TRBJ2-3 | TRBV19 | ASSIGIAGFTDTQY
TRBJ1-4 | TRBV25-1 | ASTASGTGDEKLF
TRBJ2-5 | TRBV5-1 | ASSLEAGDGTQY
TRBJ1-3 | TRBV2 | ASSEGVVFRGNTIY
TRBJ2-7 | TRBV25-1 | TSTAGGVGYEQY
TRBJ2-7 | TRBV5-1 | ASSLGLAGVEQY
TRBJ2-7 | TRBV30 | AWKVQGAYEQY
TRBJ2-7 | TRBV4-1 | ASSLTQGLPDEQY
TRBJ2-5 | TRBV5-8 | ASSEDGETQY
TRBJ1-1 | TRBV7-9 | ASSLQGPTNIP
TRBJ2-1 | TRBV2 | ASSSGLAFDNEQF
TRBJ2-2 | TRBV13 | ASSFGAQGAVTGELF
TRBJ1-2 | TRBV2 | ASSPTGLANYGYT
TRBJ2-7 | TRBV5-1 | ASSPGGASDYEQY
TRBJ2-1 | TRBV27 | ASSLWQGGGNEQF
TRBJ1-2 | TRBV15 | ATSAQKPDYGYT
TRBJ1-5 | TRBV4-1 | ASSQDPLGYQPQH
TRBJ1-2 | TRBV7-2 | ASSLARPGGGGYGYT
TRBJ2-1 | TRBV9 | ASSVVPLGTSGGNEQF
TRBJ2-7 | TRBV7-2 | ASSSQYEQY
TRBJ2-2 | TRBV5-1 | ASSASGGGRTGELF
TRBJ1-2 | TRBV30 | AWSVPGTGANYGYT